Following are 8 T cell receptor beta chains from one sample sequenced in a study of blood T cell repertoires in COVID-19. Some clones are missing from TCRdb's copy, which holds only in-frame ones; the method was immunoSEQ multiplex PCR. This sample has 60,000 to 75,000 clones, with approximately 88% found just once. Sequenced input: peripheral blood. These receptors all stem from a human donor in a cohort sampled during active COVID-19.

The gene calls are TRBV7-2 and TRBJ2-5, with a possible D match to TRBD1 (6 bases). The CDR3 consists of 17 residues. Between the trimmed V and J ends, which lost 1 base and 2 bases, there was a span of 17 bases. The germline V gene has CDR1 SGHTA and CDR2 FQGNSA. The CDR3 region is CASSLVRAGALQETQYF. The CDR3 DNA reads TGTGCCAGCAGCTTAGTCCGGGCAGGGGCCCTGCAAGAGACCCAGTACTTC. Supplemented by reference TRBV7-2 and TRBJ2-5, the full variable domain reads GAGVSQSPSNKVTEKGKDVELRCDPISGHTALYWYRQSLGQGLEFLIYFQGNSAPDKSGLPSDRFSAERTGGSVSTLTIQRTQQEDSAVYLCASSLVRAGALQETQYFGPGTRLLVL.

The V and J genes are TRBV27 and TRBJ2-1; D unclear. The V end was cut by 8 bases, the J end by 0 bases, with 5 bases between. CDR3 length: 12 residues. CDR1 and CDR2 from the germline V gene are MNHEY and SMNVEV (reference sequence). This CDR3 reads CASWSSYNEQFF. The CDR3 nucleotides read TGTGCCAGCTGGAGCTCCTACAATGAGCAGTTCTTC.

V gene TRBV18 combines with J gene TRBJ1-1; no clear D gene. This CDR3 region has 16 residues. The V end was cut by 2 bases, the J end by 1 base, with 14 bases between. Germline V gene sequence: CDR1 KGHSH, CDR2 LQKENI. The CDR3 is CASSPGISGRNTEAFF. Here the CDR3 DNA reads TGTGCCAGCTCACCAGGGATATCTGGGAGGAACACTGAAGCTTTCTTT.

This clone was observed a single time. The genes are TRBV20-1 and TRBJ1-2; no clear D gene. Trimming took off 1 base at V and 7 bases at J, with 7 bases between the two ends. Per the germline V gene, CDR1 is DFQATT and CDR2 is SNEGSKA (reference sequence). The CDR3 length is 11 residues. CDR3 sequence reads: CSARGTSGYTF. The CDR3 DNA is TGCAGTGCTAGAGGGACTAGTGGCTACACCTTC.

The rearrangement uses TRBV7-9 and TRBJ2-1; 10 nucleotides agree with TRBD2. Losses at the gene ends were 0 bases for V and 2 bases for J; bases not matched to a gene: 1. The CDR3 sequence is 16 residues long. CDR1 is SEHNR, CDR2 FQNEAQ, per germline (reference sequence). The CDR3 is CASSLASGGAYNEQFF. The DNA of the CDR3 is TGTGCCAGCAGCTTAGCCAGCGGGGGGGCCTACAATGAGCAGTTCTTC.

The CDR3 here is CATSRDGGRGSGANVLTF. The CDR3 DNA follows: TGTGCCACCAGCAGAGATGGGGGGAGAGGATCTGGGGCCAACGTCCTGACTTTC. This chain links TRBV15 with TRBJ2-6; D possibly corresponds to TRBD2 (6 bases). The CDR3 sequence is 18 residues long. Between the trimmed V and J ends, which lost 0 bases and 1 base, there was a span of 13 bases. Germline V CDR1 and CDR2: LNHNV, YYDKDF (reference sequence).

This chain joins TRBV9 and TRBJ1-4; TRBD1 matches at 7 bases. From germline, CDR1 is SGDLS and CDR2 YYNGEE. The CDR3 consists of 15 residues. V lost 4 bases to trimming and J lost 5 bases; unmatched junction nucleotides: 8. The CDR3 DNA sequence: TGTGCCAGCAGCCCTCTGGGACAGCCGAATGAAAAACTGTTTTTT. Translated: CASSPLGQPNEKLFF.

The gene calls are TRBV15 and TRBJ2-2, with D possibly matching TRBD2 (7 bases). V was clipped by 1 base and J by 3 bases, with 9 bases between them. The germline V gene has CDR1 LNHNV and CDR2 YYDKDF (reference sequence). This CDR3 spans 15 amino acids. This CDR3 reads CATSRGGGDTGELFF. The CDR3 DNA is TGTGCCACCAGCAGAGGAGGGGGGGACACCGGGGAGCTGTTTTTT.